This T cell receptor (beta chain) was observed in a study of T cell repertoires in cytomegalovirus infection. The study's findings and limits: Ex vivo responses were dominated by HLA-C-restricted CMV-specific TCR beta clonotypes.

TCRdb itself ran the reads through MiXCR, one entry per CDR3 protein. The table shows under 800,000 distinct CDR3 sequences, with less than 25% occurring only once. Concerning this clonotype: Its antigen is not identified.

Trimming took off 3 bases at V and 2 bases at J, with 16 bases between the two ends. The germline V gene encodes CDR1 SNHLY and CDR2 FYNNEI. The CDR3 extends over 16 amino acids. The sample comprised CD8+ T cells from PBMCs. The chain couples TRBV2 to TRBJ2-5; D possibly corresponds to TRBD2 (6 bases). The TCR was taken from a human donor in good health (CMV status not recorded). Some clones in this sample may be carry-over from other donors' samples. This CDR3 is CASSELGGAQQETQYF. CDR3 coding DNA: TGTGCCAGCAGTGAGTTGGGAGGCGCGCAACAAGAGACCCAGTACTTC. The variable domain in full, completed from reference TRBV2 and TRBJ2-5, reads EPEVTQTPSHQVTQMGQEVILRCVPISNHLYFYWYRQILGQKVEFLVSFYNNEISEKSEIFDDQFSVERPDGSNFTLKIRSTKLEDSAMYFCASSELGGAQQETQYFGPGTRLLVL.